The 32 T cell receptor beta chains presented below share a single source sample, sequenced in a study of response to subunit inactivated influenza vaccine. MiXCR, applied by TCRdb to the RT-PCR reads, yields one record per CDR3 protein. This table has 500,000 or so distinct CDR3 sequences, 15% to 20% appearing once. Sequences were derived from CD4+ T cells sorted from PBMCs, sampled 23 to 25 months after vaccination. The receptors were gathered from a man aged 50 to 75 who received an inactivated influenza vaccine.

This clonotype came up many times. The chain combines TRBV12-3 or TRBV12-4 with TRBJ2-7; D not resolved. The CDR3 consists of 13 residues. V was pared by 1 base and J by 7 bases, with 11 bases between. The CDR3 coding sequence is TGTGCCAGCAGTTTAGTTCTCTCTGGAGAGCAGTACTTC. Protein product: CASSLVLSGEQYF.

This clonotype was detected a few times. V and J are TRBV12-3 or TRBV12-4 and TRBJ2-7; perhaps TRBD2 as D (6 bases). Trimming stripped 3 bases from V and 2 bases from J, with 23 bases between. The CDR3 covers 18 residues. This CDR3 is CASSLEGGTKSGAYEQYF. The CDR3 DNA reads as TGTGCCAGCAGTTTGGAGGGAGGTACTAAGAGTGGGGCCTACGAGCAGTACTTC.

This clonotype turned up a few times. This chain connects TRBV6-6 to TRBJ2-3; D is undetermined. The CDR3 consists of 12 residues. Germline CDR1 is MNHNY and CDR2 is SVGAGI (reference sequence). V was clipped by 7 bases and J by 3 bases, with 8 bases between them. DNA for the CDR3: TGTGCCAGCACTGGGGTAACAGATACGCAGTATTTT. Amino acids: CASTGVTDTQYF.

The chain joins TRBV6-5 to TRBJ1-2, with 7 bases aligning to TRBD1. Germline V gene lookup returns CDR1 MNHEY and CDR2 SVGAGI. This CDR3 region has 17 residues. Losses at the gene ends were 0 bases for V and 2 bases for J; bases not matched to a gene: 9. The DNA of the CDR3 is TGTGCCAGCAGTTACTCACCGGCACAGGGGCGAAACTATGGCTACACCTTC. It is translated as CASSYSPAQGRNYGYTF.

The chain joins TRBV6-1 to TRBJ1-5; D perhaps matches TRBD1 (6 bases). V was cut by 3 bases and J by 12 bases, with 15 bases left in between. CDR3 length: 13 amino acids. Looked up from germline, CDR1 is MNHNS and CDR2 is SASEGT. CDR3 amino acids: CASSDLTGTSQHF. The DNA of the CDR3 is TGTGCCAGCAGTGATCTGACCGGGACAAGCCAGCATTTT.

This clonotype was observed a handful of times. V and J are TRBV20-1 and TRBJ2-3, with 12 bases identical to TRBD2. Germline V gene lookup returns CDR1 DFQATT and CDR2 SNEGSKA (reference sequence). The CDR3 sequence is 16 residues long. Germline trimming cut 1 base from V and 4 bases from J; bases unmatched to any gene: 6. The CDR3 DNA follows: TGCAGTGCTAGAGGGGCTAGCGGGAGGGGCCCAGATACGCAGTATTTT. As protein: CSARGASGRGPDTQYF.

This clonotype has only a few counts. This chain joins TRBV30 and TRBJ2-3; 10 nucleotides match TRBD1. Germline-derived CDR1 and CDR2 are GTSNPN and SVGIG (reference sequence). CDR3 length equals 12 residues. The CDR3 is CGGTGASDTQYF. The CDR3 coding sequence is TGTGGCGGGACAGGGGCATCAGATACGCAGTATTTT.

The rearrangement uses TRBV20-1 and TRBJ1-1; a possible D gene is TRBD1 (6 bases). Per the germline V gene, CDR1 is DFQATT and CDR2 is SNEGSKA (reference sequence). The ends were cut back, 3 bases at V and 6 bases at J, with 8 bases in the middle. This CDR3 has 11 amino acids. Here the CDR3 reads CSARGGPEAFF. CDR3 in DNA: TGCAGTGCTAGGGGGGGCCCTGAAGCTTTCTTT.

The J gene is TRBJ1-6, the V gene TRBV5-1; 8 nucleotides match TRBD1. The CDR3 is 14 residues long. The trim removed 5 bases at V and 16 bases at J, leaving 14 bases unmatched. The germline V gene encodes CDR1 SGHRS and CDR2 YFSETQ. CDR3 bases: TGCGCCAGCAGGGAGGGACAGGCACCCGGGACTCTCCACTTT. Its translation: CASREGQAPGTLHF.

This clonotype was counted a few times. The chain joins TRBV6-6 to TRBJ1-4; no firm D call. The CDR3 length is 12 residues. CDR1 and CDR2 (germline): MNHNY, SVGAGI (reference sequence). V lost 0 bases and J lost 17, with 13 bases in between. In nucleotides, the CDR3 is TGTGCCAGCAGTTACTCCGGGGTTAATTGTTTTTTT. As protein: CASSYSGVNCFF.

There are a few counts of this clonotype. CDR3 loop: CSVSANEKLFF. The CDR3 region has the DNA TGCAGCGTGTCCGCTAATGAAAAACTGTTTTTT. This sequence joins TRBV29-1 and TRBJ1-4; D is unresolved. The CDR3 covers 11 residues. The V gene lost 6 bases and the J gene lost 3 bases, with 5 bases spanning the gap. Germline CDR1 is SQVTM and CDR2 is ANQGSEA.

This chain links TRBV6-4 with TRBJ2-3, with 8 positions matching TRBD2. This CDR3 is 19 amino acids long. The V and J ends lost 5 bases and 5 bases, in that order; junction bases with no gene match: 21. Germline V CDR1 and CDR2: MRHNA, SNTAGT. CDR3 amino acids: CASSRARSSGIIQGDTQYF. The CDR3, as DNA: TGTGCCAGCAGTAGAGCTCGGAGTAGCGGGATTATCCAGGGAGATACGCAGTATTTT.

As concerns this clonotype: Mismatch with germline at one junction end may stem from a read error. J is TRBJ2-2 and V is TRBV18; D is perhaps TRBD2 (6 bases). The CDR3 extends over 18 amino acids. From germline, CDR1 is KGHSH and CDR2 LQKENI. CDR3 in DNA: TGTGCCAGCTCACCGAATACGAGAGGGCTAGCGAAGACCGGGGAGCTGTTTTTT. It specifies CASSPNTRGLAKTGELFF.

This clonotype was seen a handful of times. Written as DNA, the CDR3 is TGTGCCTGGGGAACCGGATTAAGCGGGGAAAAACTGTTTTTT. It encodes CAWGTGLSGEKLFF. The rearrangement uses TRBV30 and TRBJ1-4, with no clear D. Germline V CDR1 and CDR2: GTSNPN, SVGIG (reference sequence). The V and J ends lost 5 bases and 8 bases respectively, with 18 bases between them. This CDR3 comprises 14 residues.

This clonotype was observed a handful of times. This sequence joins TRBV7-9 and TRBJ2-5, with D possibly TRBD2 on 5 matching bases. Germline V lookup: CDR1 SEHNR, CDR2 FQNEAQ (reference sequence). V lost 1 base and J lost 12, with 27 bases in between. The CDR3 length is 17 residues. The CDR3 region is CASSLVSGARSGSLEYF. CDR3 DNA sequence: TGTGCCAGCAGCTTAGTGTCCGGAGCTAGGTCGGGATCCTTGGAGTACTTC.

This clonotype came up a few times. The V call is TRBV5-1, the J call TRBJ2-2, with 8 bases that match TRBD1. Losses at the gene ends were 5 bases for V and 6 bases for J; bases not matched to a gene: 9. This CDR3 spans 15 amino acids. CDR1 and CDR2 from the germline V gene are SGHRS and YFSETQ. The CDR3 nucleotides are TGCGCCAGCAGTTCAAGGACAGGGTTTGCCGGGGAGCTGTTTTTT. Protein sequence: CASSSRTGFAGELFF.

This clonotype was seen repeatedly, ten times or more. The chain combines TRBV6-5 with TRBJ2-2, with 7 bases fitting TRBD2. The CDR3 length is 15 residues. CDR1 is MNHEY, CDR2 SVGAGI, per germline. J gave up 10 bases and V 4 bases, and 12 bases lay outside the gene matches. CDR3 bases: TGTGCCAGCAGTTCCCTCCGCGGGGGTAGTGTGGAGCTGTTTTTT. Translating gives CASSSLRGGSVELFF.

This clonotype was detected only a few times. The chain has TRBV28 and TRBJ1-2, with TRBD1 as a possible D gene (5 bases). V lost 5 bases to trimming and J lost 5 bases, with 15 bases between them. This CDR3 spans 14 amino acids. Per the germline V gene, CDR1 is MDHEN and CDR2 is SYDVKM. Here the CDR3 reads CASSQGTPGYGYTF. The CDR3 DNA is TGTGCCAGCAGTCAAGGGACGCCCGGTTATGGCTACACCTTC.

This clonotype was counted a few times. This rearrangement joins TRBV29-1 to TRBJ1-2, with D perhaps matching TRBD1 (5 bases). Trimming pared 3 bases from V and 8 bases from J, leaving 16 bases between. There are 13 residues in the CDR3. Germline-derived CDR1 and CDR2 are SQVTM and ANQGSEA. The CDR3 reads CSVEEGRRVGYTF. The CDR3 region has the DNA TGCAGCGTTGAGGAGGGGCGGAGGGTAGGCTACACCTTC. Full variable domain (outside the CDR3, taken from reference TRBV29-1 and TRBJ1-2): SAVISQKPSRDICQRGTSLTIQCQVDSQVTMMFWYRQQPGQSLTLIATANQGSEATYESGFVIDKFPISRPNLTFSTLTVSNMSPEDSSIYLCSVEEGRRVGYTFGSGTRLTVV.

On this clonotype itself: The junction does not match germline at one end; this may be a read error. This chain connects TRBV15 to TRBJ2-2; no definite D call. The germline gives CDR1 LNHNV, CDR2 YYDKDF (reference sequence). This CDR3 is built from 12 residues. In DNA form, the CDR3 reads TGTGCCACCAGCAGAGATCTTGGTAGGCAGCTTTTT. Translating it yields CATSRDLGRQLF.

This chain uses TRBV7-6 with TRBJ2-3, with no clear D. V shed 7 bases and J shed 1 base, with 9 bases lying between them. The length of the CDR3 is 13 residues. Germline-derived CDR1 and CDR2 are SGHVS and FNYEAQ. The CDR3 nucleotides are TGTGCCAGCAAACCCTCGGGCACAGATACGCAGTATTTT. The encoded protein is CASKPSGTDTQYF.

The CDR3 region has the DNA TGTGCCAGCAGCCCCGCCATGAGCGGTAGTACCTACGAGCAGTACTTC. Translating it yields CASSPAMSGSTYEQYF. This chain uses TRBV3-1 with TRBJ2-7; D might be TRBD2 (5 bases). The CDR3 length is 16 residues. V lost 4 bases and J 2 bases, leaving 18 bases between the germline ends. Germline-derived CDR1 and CDR2 are LGHDT and YNNKEL (reference sequence).

V usage is TRBV7-2 and J usage is TRBJ2-1; 7 bases line up with TRBD2. Germline V gene sequence: CDR1 SGHTA, CDR2 FQGNSA. The CDR3 has 15 residues. After removal of 1 base from V and 4 bases from J, the junction contained 4 bases not matched to a gene. The CDR3, as DNA: TGTGCCAGCAGCTTAGACGGGGGGACTTACAATGAGCAGTTCTTC. This codes for CASSLDGGTYNEQFF.

This clonotype was observed a few times. CDR3 sequence: CASSWTVGTGELFF. The CDR3 DNA follows: TGTGCCAGCAGTTGGACAGTCGGCACCGGGGAGCTGTTTTTT. The chain is built from TRBV6-2 or TRBV6-3 and TRBJ2-2; a weak D match, TRBD1 (6 bases). Trimming left V 4 bases short and J 4 bases short, with 10 bases between. Germline values: CDR1 MNHEY, CDR2 SVGEGT. The CDR3 totals 14 residues.

V usage is TRBV7-2 and J usage is TRBJ1-1; D remains ambiguous. Trimming pared 4 bases from V and 5 bases from J, leaving 5 bases between. CDR1 SGHTA and CDR2 FQGNSA come from the germline V gene. This CDR3 spans 11 amino acids. CDR3 amino acids: CASSSLTEAFF. The CDR3 region has the DNA TGTGCCAGCAGCTCACTTACTGAAGCTTTCTTT. Variable domain in full (rest from reference TRBV7-2 and TRBJ1-1): GAGVSQSPSNKVTEKGKDVELRCDPISGHTALYWYRQSLGQGLEFLIYFQGNSAPDKSGLPSDRFSAERTGGSVSTLTIQRTQQEDSAVYLCASSSLTEAFFGQGTRLTVV.

This clonotype was seen more than once but under ten times. The chain combines TRBV7-2 with TRBJ2-2; tentative D call: TRBD2 (5 bases). This CDR3 spans 15 amino acids. In germline, CDR1 is SGHTA, CDR2 FQGNSA. Trimming took 5 bases from V and 4 from J, leaving 14 bases between them. The CDR3 DNA follows: TGTGCCAGCAGCAACCGGGCTAGCCCCACCGGGGAGCTGTTTTTT. It translates to CASSNRASPTGELFF.

The chain uses TRBV10-3 and TRBJ2-5, with TRBD1 matching 7 bases. J was trimmed by 11 bases and V by 5 bases; bases with no gene match: 17. The germline V gene encodes CDR1 ENHRY and CDR2 SYGVKD. CDR3 size: 15 residues. The CDR3 spells CAISPTGTEGREQYF. DNA of the CDR3: TGTGCCATCAGTCCCACCGGGACAGAGGGCCGGGAACAGTACTTC.

This chain joins TRBV20-1 and TRBJ2-3; the match to TRBD1 covers 9 bases. Germline CDR1 reads DFQATT; CDR2 reads SNEGSKA (reference sequence). CDR3 size: 16 residues. V trimming: 0 bases; J trimming: 1 base; junction bases outside the gene matches: 5. CDR3 sequence (DNA): TGCAGTGCTAGAGATGTGGACAGGGGAGGCACAGATACGCAGTATTTT. Its translation: CSARDVDRGGTDTQYF.

This clonotype was detected ten times or more. The rearrangement links TRBV20-1 to TRBJ2-3; tentative D call: TRBD1 (5 bases). CDR1 and CDR2 from the germline V gene are DFQATT and SNEGSKA (reference sequence). The CDR3 length is 15 residues. With 6 bases removed from V and 0 bases from J, the gap between germline ends came to 16 bases. The CDR3 DNA reads as TGCAGTGCCAGGGAACTCGCCACTAGCACAGATACGCAGTATTTT. This translates into CSARELATSTDTQYF.

This clonotype was counted many times. The chain has TRBV6-1 and TRBJ1-1, with D possibly matching TRBD1 (6 bases). V lost 6 bases, J lost 1 base, and 18 bases lay in between. This CDR3 is 16 amino acids long. The germline CDR1 and CDR2 sequences are MNHNS and SASEGT. CDR3 amino acids: CASRTGTTRGNTEAFF. The CDR3 DNA sequence: TGTGCCAGCAGGACCGGGACAACAAGGGGGAACACTGAAGCTTTCTTT.

CDR3 in amino acids: CASSQEWSAVRSEKLFF. The CDR3 DNA sequence: TGCGCCAGCAGCCAAGAGTGGTCCGCCGTGAGGAGTGAAAAACTGTTTTTT. The chain is built from TRBV4-3 and TRBJ1-4; no definite D call. CDR3 length equals 17 residues. Germline-derived CDR1 and CDR2 are LGHNA and YSLEER. With 0 bases removed from V and 7 bases from J, the gap between germline ends came to 18 bases.

This chain uses TRBV2 with TRBJ2-5, with D hard to call. The CDR3 is 14 amino acids. CDR1 and CDR2 (germline): SNHLY, FYNNEI. V was trimmed by 6 bases and J by 7 bases, leaving 18 bases between them. Here the CDR3 DNA reads TGTGCCAGCAGCCGCGAACAGTCCCTGGGGACCCAGTACTTC. This sequence encodes CASSREQSLGTQYF. The variable domain in full, completed from reference TRBV2 and TRBJ2-5, reads EPEVTQTPSHQVTQMGQEVILRCVPISNHLYFYWYRQILGQKVEFLVSFYNNEISEKSEIFDDQFSVERPDGSNFTLKIRSTKLEDSAMYFCASSREQSLGTQYFGPGTRLLVL.